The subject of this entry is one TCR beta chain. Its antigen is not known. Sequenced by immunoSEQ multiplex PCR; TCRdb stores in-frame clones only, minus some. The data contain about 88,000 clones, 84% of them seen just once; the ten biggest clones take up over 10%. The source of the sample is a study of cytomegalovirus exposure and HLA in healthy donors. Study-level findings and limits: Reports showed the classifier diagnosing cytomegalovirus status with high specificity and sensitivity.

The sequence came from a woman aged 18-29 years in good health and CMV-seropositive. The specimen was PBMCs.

CDR3 in amino acids: CASSLVASGGTGELFF. The CDR3 DNA is TGTGCCAGCAGTTTAGTGGCTAGCGGGGGGACCGGGGAGCTGTTTTTT. V and J are TRBV27 and TRBJ2-2, with 11 bases aligning to TRBD2. This CDR3 region has 16 residues. Germline CDR1 is MNHEY and CDR2 is SMNVEV (reference sequence). J lost 5 bases, V lost 2 bases, and 4 bases had no gene match.